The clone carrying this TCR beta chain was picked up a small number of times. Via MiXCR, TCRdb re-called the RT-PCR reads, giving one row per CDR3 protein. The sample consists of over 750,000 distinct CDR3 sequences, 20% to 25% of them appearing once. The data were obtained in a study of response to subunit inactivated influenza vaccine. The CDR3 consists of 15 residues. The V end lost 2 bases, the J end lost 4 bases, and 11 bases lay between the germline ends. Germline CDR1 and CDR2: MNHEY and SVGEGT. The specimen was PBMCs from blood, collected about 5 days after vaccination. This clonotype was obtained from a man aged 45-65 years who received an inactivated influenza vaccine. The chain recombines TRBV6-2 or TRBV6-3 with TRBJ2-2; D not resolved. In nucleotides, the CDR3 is TGTGCCAGCAGTTACCCAGGCCTTCTCACCGGGGAGCTGTTTTTT. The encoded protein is CASSYPGLLTGELFF.